The clone carrying this T cell receptor (beta chain) was seen only a few times. The data derive from a study of blood T cells in healthy people across ages. Alongside a J-beta primer mix, a sample-barcoded 5' primer served in a second PCR lasting about 6 to 12 cycles. TCRdb processed the 5' RACE reads anew with MiXCR; each CDR3 protein has one entry. Here the sample spans about 680,000 distinct CDR3 sequences, around 49% being singletons. Germline V gene sequence: CDR1 SGHRS, CDR2 YFSETQ. This CDR3 has 12 amino acids. The V and J ends lost 4 bases and 11 bases respectively, with 15 bases between them.

The sequence came from an older woman in good health. The sequenced sample consisted of blood. The rearrangement links TRBV5-1 to TRBJ2-5; D gene ambiguous. CDR3 bases: TGCGCCAGCAGCCCCGACACCACGGAGCAGTACTTC. It translates to CASSPDTTEQYF.